A single sample is the source of the 18 T cell receptor beta chains below, sequenced in a study of cytomegalovirus exposure and HLA in healthy donors. PCR involved 60 Vbeta and 13 Jbeta primers. Produced via immunoSEQ multiplex PCR; TCRdb's table is partial and in-frame only. Of about 180,000 clones detected, about 72% appear once; the ten largest clones hold about 2.5%. Sequencing input: PBMCs. Receptors originate from a human donor in good health.

This clone was observed a handful of times. This chain connects TRBV9 to TRBJ2-2, with TRBD2 identical over 12 bases. The germline V gene has CDR1 SGDLS and CDR2 YYNGEE. The CDR3 consists of 15 residues. The V segment lost 5 bases and the J segment 5 bases; nucleotides outside the gene matches: 4. The CDR3 spells CASSDLAGGTGELFF. In DNA, the CDR3 is TGTGCCAGCAGTGATCTAGCGGGGGGGACCGGGGAGCTGTTTTTT.

The chain combines TRBV30 with TRBJ1-4; 7 positions agree with TRBD1. The germline V gene has CDR1 GTSNPN and CDR2 SVGIG (reference sequence). V shed 3 bases, J shed 15 bases, and the junction held 16 bases outside the gene matches. The CDR3 covers 14 residues. CDR3 nucleotide sequence: TGTGCCTGGAGGGGCAGCCCCAGACAGGGCGGGGTGTTTTTT. This encodes CAWRGSPRQGGVFF.

The rearrangement links TRBV2 to TRBJ2-3; 9 positions agree with TRBD2. The V and J ends lost 6 bases and 2 bases, in that order; junction bases with no gene match: 9. The germline CDR1 and CDR2 sequences are SNHLY and FYNNEI. The length of the CDR3 is 16 residues. The CDR3 protein is CASRAPSGDYTDTQYF. The CDR3 DNA sequence: TGTGCCAGCAGGGCCCCTAGCGGGGATTACACAGATACGCAGTATTTT.

The chain is built from TRBV12-5 and TRBJ1-5; D possibly corresponds to TRBD1 (6 bases). CDR3 length: 14 residues. V was pared by 7 bases and J by 8 bases, with 18 bases between. The germline V gene has CDR1 LGHNT and CDR2 FRNRAP. Here the CDR3 DNA reads TGTGCTAGTGTCCCCACTGGGGGCACGAAGCCCCAGCATTTT. Translation gives CASVPTGGTKPQHF.

CDR3 residues: CASSRQGTPDSGNTIYF. The CDR3 region has the DNA TGTGCCAGCAGCCGCCAGGGGACCCCCGACTCTGGAAACACCATATATTTT. The V gene is TRBV7-2, the J gene TRBJ1-3; D possibly corresponds to TRBD1 (6 bases). CDR1 and CDR2 (germline): SGHTA, FQGNSA. The CDR3 covers 17 residues. Trimming removed 5 bases from V and 0 bases from J, with 17 bases in between.

Only a few counts were recorded for this clone. This chain joins TRBV6-5 and TRBJ1-1; TRBD1 aligns across 7 bases. CDR1 and CDR2 (germline): MNHEY, SVGAGI. The CDR3 extends over 13 amino acids. V shed 6 bases, J shed 4 bases, and the junction held 5 bases outside the gene matches. The CDR3 protein is CASSRTGGTEAFF. CDR3 sequence (DNA): TGTGCCAGCAGCCGGACAGGAGGCACTGAAGCTTTCTTT.

This sequence joins TRBV2 and TRBJ2-1; TRBD2 might be the D (5 bases). V lost 4 bases and J lost 1, with 11 bases in between. This CDR3 has 15 residues. The germline V gene encodes CDR1 SNHLY and CDR2 FYNNEI. CDR3 region: CASSAERPSYNEQFF. CDR3 bases: TGTGCCAGCAGTGCGGAGCGGCCTTCCTACAATGAGCAGTTCTTC.

The chain carries TRBV7-2 and TRBJ2-7; D remains unclear. The CDR3 totals 14 residues. Per germline, CDR1 SGHTA and CDR2 FQGNSA. Trimming cost V 1 base and J 4 bases, with 11 bases left between them. This CDR3 is CASSLVDEVYEQYF. For the CDR3, the DNA is TGTGCCAGCAGCTTAGTTGATGAGGTTTACGAGCAGTACTTC.

V is TRBV7-9 and J is TRBJ1-1, with 9 bases matching TRBD1. CDR3 length: 15 amino acids. The J segment lost 4 bases and the V segment lost 5 bases, leaving 8 bases of the junction unmatched. CDR1 and CDR2 from the germline V gene are SEHNR and FQNEAQ (reference sequence). In DNA form, the CDR3 reads TGTGCCAGCAGCCTCCGGGACAGGGCGGTCACTGAAGCTTTCTTT. It encodes CASSLRDRAVTEAFF.

V is TRBV6-5 and J is TRBJ2-7; D is possibly TRBD1 (5 bases). The V end was cut by 5 bases, the J end by 2 bases, with 13 bases between. The CDR3 totals 14 residues. Germline V gives CDR1 MNHEY, CDR2 SVGAGI. The CDR3, as DNA: TGTGCCAGCAGTAACCCTGGACAACCCTACGAGCAGTACTTC. Translating gives CASSNPGQPYEQYF.

The chain employs TRBV5-1 and TRBJ2-3, with 11 bases that match TRBD2. This CDR3 is built from 18 residues. Germline V CDR1 and CDR2: SGHRS, YFSETQ. The V segment lost 4 bases and the J segment 4 bases; nucleotides outside the gene matches: 14. The CDR3 loop is CASSLSPFSGGAPDTQYF. CDR3 sequence (DNA): TGCGCCAGCAGCCTGTCGCCCTTTAGCGGGGGGGCTCCAGATACGCAGTATTTT.

The CDR3 nucleotides read TGTGCCAGCAGCAGGACAGGGATTAGCACAGATACGCAGTATTTT. Translated, it gives CASSRTGISTDTQYF. The J gene is TRBJ2-3, the V gene TRBV7-6, with 8 bases matching TRBD1. The CDR3 has 15 residues. Trimming took 5 bases from V and 0 from J; bases not matched to a gene: 4. Germline loops: CDR1 SGHVS, CDR2 FNYEAQ.

The chain recombines TRBV27 with TRBJ1-1; 12 positions match TRBD1. CDR1 is MNHEY, CDR2 SMNVEV, per germline (reference sequence). V shed 6 bases, J shed 0 bases, and the junction held 20 bases outside the gene matches. The CDR3 has 21 residues. CDR3 coding DNA: TGTGCCAGCAGGGCCCGGGACAGGGGGCTGAGAGGAGAGAGAATGAACACTGAAGCTTTCTTT. Residues: CASRARDRGLRGERMNTEAFF.

About this clone: This same CDR3 is encoded by further DNA sequences in the sample. V usage is TRBV6-5 and J usage is TRBJ1-1, with unresolved D. V was clipped by 0 bases and J by 1 base, with 6 bases between them. The CDR3 length is 14 residues. The germline V gene has CDR1 MNHEY and CDR2 SVGAGI. CDR3 DNA: TGTGCCAGCAGTTACTCCCTATGGAACACTGAAGCTTTCTTT. Translation: CASSYSLWNTEAFF.

This clone came up once. V is TRBV21-1 and J is TRBJ1-4; the table assigns TRBD1, which was not confirmed against the DNA. TRBV21-1 is given as a pseudogene. This CDR3 has 15 amino acids. The CDR3 nucleotides read TGTGCCAGCAGCAAAGGCACAGGGGAAGATGAAAAACTGTTTTTT. This sequence encodes CASSKGTGEDEKLFF.

This chain joins TRBV4-1 and TRBJ1-5; TRBD1 is a possible D gene (6 bases). CDR1 and CDR2 from the germline V gene are MGHRA and YSYEKL. The CDR3 is 15 residues long. Between the trimmed V and J ends, which lost 3 bases and 1 base, there was a span of 10 bases. DNA of the CDR3: TGCGCCAGCAGCCAGGGGACAACGAGCAATCAGCCCCAGCATTTT. Its protein is CASSQGTTSNQPQHF.

The chain employs TRBV29-1 and TRBJ2-3, with TRBD1 matching 10 bases. Unmatched junction bases numbered 5, after V lost 7 bases and J lost 4 bases. The CDR3 loop spans 13 amino acids. Germline loops: CDR1 SQVTM, CDR2 ANQGSEA. Here the CDR3 DNA reads TGCAGCGCCCCAGGACAGGGGGCAGATACGCAGTATTTT. Residues: CSAPGQGADTQYF.

V gene TRBV6-5 combines with J gene TRBJ1-2, with TRBD1 matching 8 bases. The trim removed 6 bases at V and 5 bases at J, leaving 5 bases unmatched. The CDR3 is 13 residues long. Germline CDR1 reads MNHEY; CDR2 reads SVGAGI. CDR3 bases: TGTGCCAGCAGCACAGGGGGTTGGTATGGCTACACCTTC. Translating gives CASSTGGWYGYTF.